The 3 T cell receptor beta chains listed next were all sequenced from one sample in a study of T cells in pancreatic ductal adenocarcinoma. Data came from immunoSEQ multiplex PCR; TCRdb stores just in-frame clones and leaves some out. The top ten clones hold more than 25% of a sample with some 9,400 clones, 60% to 80% of them seen once. No neoadjuvant therapy was given to the selected pancreatic ductal adenocarcinoma patients before their surgery. Sequenced: pancreatic tumor tissue. The source of these receptors is a human donor with pancreatic ductal adenocarcinoma.

The chain uses TRBV2 and TRBJ2-1, with 13 positions matching TRBD2. This CDR3 spans 17 amino acids. Looked up from germline, CDR1 is SNHLY and CDR2 is FYNNEI. With 2 bases clipped from V and 7 bases from J, the junction kept 8 bases outside the gene matches. The CDR3 DNA follows: TGTGCCAGCAGTGAACGGAGACTAGCGGGAGGCTGGAATGAGCAGTTCTTC. Its translation: CASSERRLAGGWNEQFF. Using reference TRBV2 and TRBJ2-1 for the parts outside the CDR3, the full variable domain is EPEVTQTPSHQVTQMGQEVILRCVPISNHLYFYWYRQILGQKVEFLVSFYNNEISEKSEIFDDQFSVERPDGSNFTLKIRSTKLEDSAMYFCASSERRLAGGWNEQFFGPGTRLTVL.

V usage is TRBV5-5 and J usage is TRBJ2-5; D unresolved. The CDR3 length is 15 residues. Trimming shortened V by 3 bases and J by 0 bases, and 12 bases separated the two germline ends. Germline CDR1 reads SGHKS; CDR2 reads YYEKEE (reference sequence). The CDR3 sequence: CASSSRIGYQETQYF. The CDR3 coding sequence is TGTGCCAGCAGCTCCCGGATAGGGTACCAAGAGACCCAGTACTTC.

V and J are TRBV4-2 and TRBJ1-2, with D perhaps TRBD1 (6 bases). There are 14 residues in the CDR3. V gave up 5 bases and J gave up 2 bases, with 12 bases separating them. Germline V CDR1 and CDR2: LGHNA, YNFKEQ. Written as DNA, the CDR3 is TGTGCCAGCAGCACTCCGACAGGAAACTATGGCTACACCTTC. Protein: CASSTPTGNYGYTF.